This T cell receptor (beta chain) stems from a study of T cells in Graves' hyperthyroidism and ophthalmopathy (dated by TCRdb to the late 2010s). Context from the whole study: Peripheral blood samples were taken at the time of initial diagnosis, prior to any treatment. To identify distinguishing TCR V-J signatures, a discovery cohort of 95 to 100 patients was used, comprising 43 with Graves' ophthalmopathy and some 60 with stable Graves' hyperthyroidism. Prospective prediction of ophthalmopathy was tested in an independent validation cohort consisting of under 20 hyperthyroidism patients and 17 patients who later progressed to ophthalmopathy. For training and testing, the roughly 100 patients in the discovery cohort were randomly divided in a 7:3 ratio. Thyroid tissue and blood T-cell repertoires from about six Graves' hyperthyroidism patients were also compared in the study. After blood sampling, hyperthyroidism patients were treated with methimazole at a starting dose of 30 mg daily, and ophthalmopathy patients were treated with high-dose intravenous methylprednisolone. The paper describes TCR Vbeta CDR3 sequencing of 120 to 150 peripheral blood samples, made up of 43 ophthalmopathy patients, some 80 hyperthyroidism patients and 17 progressor patients.

With regard to this clonotype: The antigen this receptor binds is unknown. Base qualities were left out, and no much larger clone turns up one base away.

Moderately to severely active disease, a Clinical Activity Score of at least 3, a NOSPECS grade of at least 4, and a duration under 3 months were present in ophthalmopathy patients. The study excluded patients with uncontrolled infections, other autoimmune diseases, pregnancy or lactation. Diagnoses were established on the basis of clinical symptoms, serum thyroxine and TRAb, thyroid ultrasound, and orbital computed tomography. PBMCs were isolated from more than 8 ml of fresh peripheral blood by Ficoll-Paque density gradient centrifugation. Total RNA was extracted using Trizol reagent, and RNA quality was assessed on an Agilent 2100 Bioanalyzer. The TCR beta CDR3 regions were amplified from the RNA transcripts. For the first round of RT-PCR on the TCR CDR3, the HTBI primer set was used together with the Qiagen OneStep RT-PCR kit. Libraries were constructed in a second round of multiplex PCR, after which size selection and purification were carried out. Sequencing of the libraries was done on an Illumina HiSeq2000 using paired-end 100 bp reads. From the authors' description of their analysis: Raw data were processed with SOAPnuke, discarding reads with adapters, uncalled bases, mean Phred below 15, or no exact constant-primer or identifier match. COPE v1.2.5 was used to merge high-quality paired reads, and clonotypes were defined as unique nucleotide sequences. MiTCR v1.1 was used to align the clonotypes against IMGT TRBV, TRBD and TRBJ reference segments. Analysis was restricted to V-J combinations with a frequency above 0.0001, which covered 98% to 99.2% of repertoires. The TCS score was defined as the ratio of F50 (clonal expansion) to E x V (chaos), calculated using BLOSUM62-based TCRdist between CDR3 peptides within each V-J. Welch's t-statistics and random forest reduced roughly 530 V-J features to 13, which were used in a naive Bayes classifier (R e1071). TCRdb cleaned the public reads at Q25 with fastp, built clones with MiXCR and kept in-frame beta chains. Rows merge per CDR3 protein into single entries with the most common DNA and genes. TCRdb, not the original authors, processed these V and J calls. The table for this sample lists hundreds of thousands of distinct CDR3 sequences; around 15% of them were counted only once. The ten largest clones add up to approximately 13% of the sample.

What the study reported, not specific to this receptor: Most expanded thyroid clonotypes (frequency above 0.001) were also found in blood, which suggests that blood repertoires may mirror thyroid immune responses. Sample size was not statistically predetermined, and investigators were not blinded to group allocation. A model built on a 13 V-J signature distinguished ophthalmopathy from stable hyperthyroidism, reaching 87.88% sensitivity and around 81% specificity in cross-validation and 80%/75% in testing. During validation, the model predicted progression to ophthalmopathy a median of around six months ahead of onset, with roughly 65% sensitivity and about 72% specificity.

In the germline V gene (reference sequence), CDR1 corresponds to LNHDA and CDR2 to SQIVND. Reading from cysteine to phenylalanine, the CDR3 counts 18 amino acids. This entry keeps only the CDR3 DNA: 54 bases, framed from base 1. From V the trimming removes 5 bases and from J it removes 5 bases, while the gene matches leave 17 bases of the junction unaccounted for. Source material: blood. The sequence is built from TRBV19 and TRBJ2-5, with 10 central nucleotides matching TRBD2. The receptor was isolated from a man younger than 35 with Graves' ophthalmopathy. The DNA is as follows: TGTGCCAGTAGTCCATGGATAGCGGGAGGAATAGCACGGGAGACCCAGTACTTC. This codes for CASSPWIAGGIARETQYF.